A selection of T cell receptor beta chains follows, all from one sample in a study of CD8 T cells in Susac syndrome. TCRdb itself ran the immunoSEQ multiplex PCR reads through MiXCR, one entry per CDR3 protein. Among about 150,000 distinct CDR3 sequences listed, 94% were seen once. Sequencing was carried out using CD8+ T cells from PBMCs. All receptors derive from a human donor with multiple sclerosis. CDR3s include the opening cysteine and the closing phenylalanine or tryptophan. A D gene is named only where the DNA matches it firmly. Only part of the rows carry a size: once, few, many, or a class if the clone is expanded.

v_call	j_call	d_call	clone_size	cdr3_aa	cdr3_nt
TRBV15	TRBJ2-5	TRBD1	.	CASADRGKGETQYF	TGTGCCTCGGCGGACAGGGGCAAAGGGGAGACCCAGTACTTC
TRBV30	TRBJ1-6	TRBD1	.	CAWSPGTENSPLHF	TGTGCCTGGAGTCCCGGGACAGAGAATTCACCCCTCCACTTT
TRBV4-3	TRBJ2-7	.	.	CASSVTATSYEQYF	TGCGCCAGCAGCGTAACAGCAACCTCCTACGAGCAGTACTTC
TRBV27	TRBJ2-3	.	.	CASRPGIADTQYF	TGTGCCAGCAGACCAGGGATTGCAGATACGCAGTATTTT
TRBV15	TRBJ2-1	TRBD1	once	CATSSDRGWNEQFF	TGTGCCACCAGCAGCGACAGGGGATGGAATGAGCAGTTCTTC
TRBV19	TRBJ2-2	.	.	CASSNVRASTGELFF	TGTGCCAGTAGTAACGTGAGGGCGTCCACCGGGGAGCTGTTTTTT
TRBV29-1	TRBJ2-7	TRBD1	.	CSVWDRVSYEQYF	TGCAGCGTCTGGGACAGGGTCTCCTACGAGCAGTACTTC
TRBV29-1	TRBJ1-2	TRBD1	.	CSVVTEQGAGYGYTF	TGCAGCGTTGTTACGGAACAGGGGGCCGGCTATGGCTACACCTTC
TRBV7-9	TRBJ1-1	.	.	CASSLASGLNTEAFF	TGTGCCAGCAGCTTAGCGTCGGGGCTGAACACTGAAGCTTTCTTT
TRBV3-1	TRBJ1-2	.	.	CASSQPGAGYTF	TGTGCCAGCAGCCAACCCGGGGCTGGCTACACCTTC
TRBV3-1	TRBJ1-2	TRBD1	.	CASRITGGYGYTF	TGTGCCAGCAGGATCACAGGGGGCTATGGCTACACCTTC
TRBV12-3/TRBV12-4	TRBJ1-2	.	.	CASSLLAGTLGYTF	TGTGCCAGCAGTTTATTAGCGGGGACGCTCGGCTACACCTTC
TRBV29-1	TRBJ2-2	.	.	CSVEAHKGPTGELFF	TGCAGCGTTGAAGCCCACAAGGGGCCCACCGGGGAGCTGTTTTTT
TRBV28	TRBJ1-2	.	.	CASSLLQGRGYTF	TGTGCCAGCAGTCTCCTCCAAGGAAGGGGCTACACCTTC
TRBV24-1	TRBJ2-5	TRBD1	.	CATSPRTGLGETQYF	TGTGCCACCAGTCCGAGGACAGGTCTGGGGGAGACCCAGTACTTC
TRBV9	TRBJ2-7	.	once	CASSGRENSYEQYF	TGTGCCAGCAGCGGAAGGGAAAATTCCTACGAGCAGTACTTC
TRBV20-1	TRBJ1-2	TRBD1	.	CSARDRQLWQGEYGYTF	TGCAGTGCTAGAGATCGGCAACTGTGGCAGGGGGAATATGGCTACACCTTC
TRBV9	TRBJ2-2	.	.	CASSGGNTGELFF	TGTGCCAGCAGCGGGGGGAACACCGGGGAGCTGTTTTTT
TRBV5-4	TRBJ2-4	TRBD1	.	CASSLYRGLDKNIQYF	TGTGCCAGCAGCTTATACAGGGGGCTTGACAAAAACATTCAGTACTTC
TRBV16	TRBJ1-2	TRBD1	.	CASSRSQGAMEGYTF	TGTGCCAGCAGCCGCTCACAGGGGGCAATGGAGGGCTACACCTTC
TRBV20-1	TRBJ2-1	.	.	CSAYGEGRDKALSKGLNEQFF	TGCAGTGCTTACGGGGAAGGCCGGGACAAAGCTCTGTCAAAGGGACTCAATGAGCAGTTCTTC
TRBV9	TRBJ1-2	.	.	CASRTTHYGYTF	TGTGCCAGCAGAACAACTCATTATGGCTACACCTTC
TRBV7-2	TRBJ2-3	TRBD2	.	CASSPGTSGGGTQYF	TGTGCCAGCAGCCCCGGGACTAGCGGGGGAGGCACGCAGTATTTT
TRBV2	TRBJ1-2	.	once	CATNPGVYGYTF	TGTGCCACTAACCCAGGGGTCTATGGCTACACCTTC
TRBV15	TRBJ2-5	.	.	CATEGPYQETQYF	TGTGCCACCGAGGGGCCGTACCAAGAGACCCAGTACTTC
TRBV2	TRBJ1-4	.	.	CASSGRPEKLFF	TGTGCCAGCAGTGGGCGACCTGAAAAACTGTTTTTT
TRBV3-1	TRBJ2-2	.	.	CASSSRHPQELFF	TGTGCCAGCAGCTCCCGACACCCCCAGGAGCTGTTTTTT
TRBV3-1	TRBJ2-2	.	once	CASSQGGATGELFF	TGTGCCAGCAGCCAAGGAGGCGCCACCGGGGAGCTGTTTTTT
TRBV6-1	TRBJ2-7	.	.	CASTGQGRAQGYEQYF	TGTGCCAGCACGGGGCAGGGGCGCGCGCAGGGCTACGAGCAGTACTTC
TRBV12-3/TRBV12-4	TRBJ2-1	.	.	CASSFGGANNEQFF	TGTGCCAGCAGTTTTGGCGGGGCTAACAATGAGCAGTTCTTC
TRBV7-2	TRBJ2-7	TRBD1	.	CASSPGTGRIYEQYF	TGTGCCAGCAGCCCCGGGACAGGGAGAATCTACGAGCAGTACTTC
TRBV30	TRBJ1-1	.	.	CAWRAPNTEAFF	TGTGCCTGGAGGGCCCCAAACACTGAAGCTTTCTTT
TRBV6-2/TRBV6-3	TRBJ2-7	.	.	CASSYPRGGTTAYEQYF	TGTGCCAGCAGTTACCCTCGAGGAGGGACAACGGCCTACGAGCAGTACTTC
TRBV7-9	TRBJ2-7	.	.	CASSKSRAGEYF	TGTGCCAGCAGCAAAAGTCGGGCAGGGGAGTACTTC
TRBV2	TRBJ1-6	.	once	CASSEGVAGANSPLHF	TGTGCCAGCAGTGAAGGGGTGGCAGGGGCGAATTCACCCCTCCACTTT
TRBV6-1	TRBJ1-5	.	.	CASSPHVRSRDNQPQHF	TGTGCCAGCAGTCCCCACGTGAGGTCCCGGGATAATCAGCCCCAGCATTTT
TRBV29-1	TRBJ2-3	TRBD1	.	CSVEEMGQGTTDTQYF	TGCAGCGTTGAAGAAATGGGACAGGGCACCACAGATACGCAGTATTTT
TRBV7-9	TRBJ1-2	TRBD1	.	CASSVGTATNYGYTF	TGTGCCAGCAGCGTCGGGACAGCTACTAACTATGGCTACACCTTC
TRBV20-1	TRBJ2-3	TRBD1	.	CSATTGILTDTQYF	TGCAGTGCCACGACAGGGATCTTGACAGATACGCAGTATTTT
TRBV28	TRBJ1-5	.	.	CASSLTDSNQPQHF	TGTGCCAGCAGTTTGACGGATAGCAATCAGCCCCAGCATTTT
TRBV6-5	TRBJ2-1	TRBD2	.	CASSYTGGGEQFF	TGTGCCAGCAGTTACACGGGGGGTGGTGAGCAGTTCTTC
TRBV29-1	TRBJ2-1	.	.	CSVEDRMGQFF	TGCAGCGTTGAAGATCGAATGGGGCAGTTCTTC
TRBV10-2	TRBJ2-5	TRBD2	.	CASRSGGPYETQYF	TGCGCCAGCAGGAGCGGGGGTCCCTATGAGACCCAGTACTTC
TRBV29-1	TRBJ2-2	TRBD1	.	CSVRSPGQGVPGELFF	TGCAGCGTTCGGTCCCCGGGACAGGGGGTCCCCGGGGAGCTGTTTTTT
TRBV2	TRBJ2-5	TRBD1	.	CASSDAPQGAGLRGDQYF	TGTGCCAGCAGTGATGCTCCACAGGGGGCCGGACTAAGGGGGGACCAGTACTTC
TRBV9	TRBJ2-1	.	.	CASSVASLGNNEQFF	TGTGCCAGCAGCGTAGCTAGTCTGGGGAACAATGAGCAGTTCTTC
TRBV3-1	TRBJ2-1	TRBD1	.	CASSHPGTGGHNEQFF	TGTGCCAGCAGCCACCCCGGGACAGGGGGCCACAATGAGCAGTTCTTC
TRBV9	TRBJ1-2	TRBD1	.	CASSSGTGGGYTF	TGTGCCAGCAGCTCCGGGACAGGGGGCGGCTACACCTTC
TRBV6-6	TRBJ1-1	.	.	CASSYRRGREPEAFF	TGTGCCAGCAGTTATCGGCGGGGCAGGGAACCTGAAGCTTTCTTT
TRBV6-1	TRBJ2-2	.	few	CASRRENTGELFF	TGTGCCAGCAGGAGGGAGAACACCGGGGAGCTGTTTTTT
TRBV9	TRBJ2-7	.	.	CASSVGAGRQYF	TGTGCCAGCAGCGTAGGGGCAGGTCGGCAGTACTTC
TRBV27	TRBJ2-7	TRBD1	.	CASSNPRDRHYEQYF	TGTGCCAGCAGTAACCCCCGGGACAGGCACTACGAGCAGTACTTC
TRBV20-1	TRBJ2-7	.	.	CSASVWSVTNSYEQYF	TGCAGTGCTAGCGTGTGGTCCGTAACAAATTCCTACGAGCAGTACTTC
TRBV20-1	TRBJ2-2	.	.	CSALSRSSLAGELFF	TGCAGTGCACTTTCCCGCAGCAGCCTAGCCGGGGAGCTGTTTTTT
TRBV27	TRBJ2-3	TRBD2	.	CASSPRGAGGLPAQYF	TGTGCCAGCAGTCCACGTGGTGCGGGGGGGCTTCCCGCGCAGTATTTT
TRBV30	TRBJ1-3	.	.	CAWSGSSGNTIYF	TGTGCCTGGAGTGGGTCCTCTGGAAACACCATATATTTT
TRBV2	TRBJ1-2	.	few	CASRGPDGYTF	TGTGCCAGCAGAGGGCCCGATGGCTACACCTTC
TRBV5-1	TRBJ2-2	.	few	CASSREEFTGELFF	TGCGCCAGCAGTCGCGAAGAGTTCACCGGGGAGCTGTTTTTT
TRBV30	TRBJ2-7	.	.	CAWSVTAYSYEQYF	TGTGCCTGGAGTGTAACAGCCTACTCCTACGAGCAGTACTTC
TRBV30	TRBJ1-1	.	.	CAWTRGVVTVNTEAFF	TGTGCCTGGACTAGGGGAGTGGTTACCGTGAACACTGAAGCTTTCTTT